This TCR beta chain derives from a study of cytomegalovirus exposure and HLA in healthy donors. Overall study context: The approximately 120 validation repertoires matched the 666 first-cohort repertoires in platform, a later analysis reported. Study results and caveats: According to a subsequent analysis, TCR clusters identified in the first cohort showed a tendency to co-occur across the approximately 130 validation repertoires. It was reportedly the case that the classifier diagnosed cytomegalovirus status with high specificity and sensitivity.

V lost 3 bases, J lost 5 bases, and 17 bases lay in between. There are 15 residues in the CDR3. CDR1 and CDR2 from the germline V gene are SEHNR and FQNEAQ (reference sequence). Clones were read by immunoSEQ multiplex PCR, and TCRdb kept only the in-frame ones, dropping some. Of a few hundred thousand clones in the sample, about nine tenths were seen once. Details on this clone: Its antigen remains unidentified.

The sequence was collected from a young woman in good health and CMV-seronegative. Sequencing was carried out using PBMCs. The rearrangement uses TRBV7-9 and TRBJ2-7, with D possibly TRBD1 on 5 matching bases. CDR3 sequence: CASSLQGLVVDEQYF. The CDR3 coding sequence is TGTGCCAGCAGCTTGCAGGGTTTAGTTGTCGACGAGCAGTACTTC.